These 27 T cell receptor beta chains were sequenced from one sample in a study of OX40 agonist ivuxolimab in advanced cancers. Produced via immunoSEQ multiplex PCR; TCRdb's table is partial and in-frame only. The sample gives some 76,000 clones, 86% of which show up once; approximately 0.76% is in the top ten. The specimen comprised CD4+ or CD8+ T cells sorted from blood, sampled in a trial of the OX40 agonist ivuxolimab. The source is an adult with an advanced solid tumor such as melanoma, head and neck, liver or kidney cancer.

CDR3 DNA sequence: TGTGCCAGTAGTTTAGTACAGGGGGCGAGAGCTTTCTTT. This translates into CASSLVQGARAFF. The rearrangement uses TRBV19 and TRBJ1-1; 9 bases are a match to TRBD1. V shed 5 bases, J shed 10 bases, and the junction held 8 bases outside the gene matches. CDR3 length equals 13 residues. In germline, CDR1 is LNHDA, CDR2 SQIVND (reference sequence).

In the case of this clone: One junction end does not reproduce the germline sequence, and a read error may be involved. The genes are TRBV6-1 and TRBJ2-4; 7 nucleotides align to TRBD1. CDR1 is MNHNS and CDR2 is SASEGT in the germline V gene. The CDR3 runs to 14 residues. The CDR3 protein is CASSSLDLGGRGTF. The DNA of the CDR3 is TGTGCCAGCAGCTCACTAGACTTGGGTGGCAGGGGGACCTTC.

The rearrangement joins TRBV18 to TRBJ1-2, with a possible D match to TRBD1 (6 bases). There are 14 residues in the CDR3. Germline assignment: CDR1 KGHSH and CDR2 LQKENI. Trimming shortened V by 6 bases and J by 9 bases, and 20 bases separated the two germline ends. The chain's CDR3 is CASSPPEGVDSYTF. The CDR3 nucleotides read TGTGCCAGCTCTCCGCCCGAGGGGGTCGATAGCTACACCTTC.

The chain carries TRBV11-2 and TRBJ2-2; TRBD2 agrees at 10 bases. The V gene end was trimmed by 4 bases and the J gene end by 6 bases; junction bases not matched to a gene: 5. The germline gives CDR1 SGHAT, CDR2 FQNNGV. CDR3 length: 15 residues. Written as DNA, the CDR3 is TGTGCCAGCAGCTCCTTAGCGGGGGGCGCCGGGGAGCTGTTTTTT. Protein sequence: CASSSLAGGAGELFF. The complete variable domain, with remaining parts taken from reference TRBV11-2 and TRBJ2-2, reads EAGVAQSPRYKIIEKRQSVAFWCNPISGHATLYWYQQILGQGPKLLIQFQNNGVVDDSQLPKDRFSAERLKGVDSTLKIQPAKLEDSAVYLCASSSLAGGAGELFFGEGSRLTVL.

This rearrangement joins TRBV11-2 to TRBJ2-5; 10 nucleotides align to TRBD2. The CDR3 spans 14 residues. CDR1 is SGHAT and CDR2 is FQNNGV in the germline V gene. Trimming at V came to 4 bases and at J to 3 bases, leaving 2 bases not matched to a gene. DNA for the CDR3: TGTGCCAGCAGCTCCGGACTAGCGGAAGAGACCCAGTACTTC. Translated, it gives CASSSGLAEETQYF. Variable domain in full (rest from reference TRBV11-2 and TRBJ2-5): EAGVAQSPRYKIIEKRQSVAFWCNPISGHATLYWYQQILGQGPKLLIQFQNNGVVDDSQLPKDRFSAERLKGVDSTLKIQPAKLEDSAVYLCASSSGLAEETQYFGPGTRLLVL.

There are a few counts of this clone. The chain links TRBV7-6 to TRBJ1-3; D is ambiguous. Trimming left V 0 bases short and J 2 bases short, with 8 bases between. The CDR3 totals 15 residues. Germline V lookup: CDR1 SGHVS, CDR2 FNYEAQ. The CDR3 loop reads CASSLAGDTGNTIYF. The CDR3 coding sequence is TGTGCCAGCAGCTTAGCTGGGGATACTGGAAACACCATATATTTT.

The chain is built from TRBV4-2 and TRBJ2-2; D call uncertain. Trimming stripped 2 bases from V and 4 bases from J, with 17 bases between. The germline CDR1 and CDR2 sequences are LGHNA and YNFKEQ. The CDR3 spans 17 residues. The DNA for the CDR3 is TGTGCCAGCAGCCAACTCTTAGGGCTGCGTGGCACCGGGGAGCTGTTTTTT. Translated, it gives CASSQLLGLRGTGELFF.

The chain uses TRBV19 and TRBJ2-5; the D is unclear. CDR3 size: 14 residues. From germline, CDR1 is LNHDA and CDR2 SQIVND (reference sequence). Trimming pared 3 bases from V and 2 bases from J, leaving 10 bases between. Written as DNA, the CDR3 is TGTGCCAGTAGTATCGGGTGGGGTCAAGAGACCCAGTACTTC. Its translation is CASSIGWGQETQYF.

The J gene is TRBJ2-7, the V gene TRBV18; D unclear. CDR3 size: 13 residues. V was shortened by 0 bases and J by 0 bases, with 3 bases between the two germline ends. Germline V gene data show CDR1 as KGHSH and CDR2 as LQKENI. The CDR3 DNA reads TGTGCCAGCTCACCACCGACCTCCTACGAGCAGTACTTC. Residues: CASSPPTSYEQYF.

V is TRBV7-2 and J is TRBJ1-1; TRBD1 matches at 7 bases. The ends lost 6 bases at V and 2 bases at J; junction bases unmatched: 3. Germline assignment: CDR1 SGHTA and CDR2 FQGNSA. CDR3 length: 13 amino acids. CDR3 amino acids: CASSRQGNTEAFF. CDR3 sequence (DNA): TGTGCCAGCAGTAGACAGGGAAACACTGAAGCTTTCTTT.

The chain recombines TRBV5-4 with TRBJ1-3, with 11 nucleotides matching TRBD1. Germline V gene data show CDR1 as SGHNT and CDR2 as YYREEE (reference sequence). The V and J ends lost 4 bases and 0 bases, in that order; junction bases with no gene match: 6. The CDR3 sequence is 17 residues long. As DNA, the CDR3 is TGTGCCAGCAGCAGTGGGACAGGGGGGGTCTCTGGAAACACCATATATTTT. The encoded protein is CASSSGTGGVSGNTIYF.

The chain is built from TRBV9 and TRBJ2-7; D may be TRBD1 (5 bases). The germline V and J ends were trimmed by 0 bases and 2 bases, with 12 bases remaining between them. This CDR3 comprises 15 residues. Germline loops: CDR1 SGDLS, CDR2 YYNGEE. CDR3 protein: CASSVGLGATYEQYF. CDR3 DNA sequence: TGTGCCAGCAGCGTAGGATTAGGGGCTACCTACGAGCAGTACTTC.

J is TRBJ2-1 and V is TRBV6-6, with 8 bases matching TRBD2. The V and J ends lost 6 bases and 4 bases, in that order; junction bases with no gene match: 8. Per germline, CDR1 MNHNY and CDR2 SVGAGI (reference sequence). This CDR3 is built from 15 residues. In DNA form, the CDR3 reads TGTGCCAGCAGCTCCGGGACTAGGGGATACAATGAGCAGTTCTTC. Its protein is CASSSGTRGYNEQFF.

The chain combines TRBV11-3 with TRBJ2-2, with TRBD2 identical over 11 bases. Germline loops: CDR1 SGHNT, CDR2 YENEEA. The CDR3 runs to 17 residues. Trimming cost V 1 base and J 4 bases; bases outside gene matches: 5. This CDR3 is CASSLATSGGPTGELFF. CDR3 DNA: TGTGCCAGCAGCTTAGCCACTAGCGGGGGTCCCACCGGGGAGCTGTTTTTT.

This clone was detected only once. This CDR3 reads CASSFTYGTGGETQYF. CDR3 DNA: TGTGCCAGCAGCTTTACCTACGGGACAGGGGGAGAGACCCAGTACTTC. The chain links TRBV5-8 to TRBJ2-5; 11 bases map to TRBD1. After removal of 2 bases from V and 4 bases from J, the junction contained 7 bases not matched to a gene. The CDR3 is made up of 16 amino acids. Germline assignment: CDR1 SGHTS and CDR2 YDEGEE.

The chain has TRBV5-4 and TRBJ2-5; 9 nucleotides match TRBD1. CDR3 length equals 15 residues. V lost 3 bases, J lost 3 bases, and 6 bases stayed unmatched. Germline CDR1 and CDR2: SGHNT and YYREEE (reference sequence). The CDR3 nucleotides are TGTGCCAGCAGCTATCTCGGGACAGGGAAAGAGACCCAGTACTTC. The encoded protein is CASSYLGTGKETQYF.

The chain couples TRBV6-6 to TRBJ2-5; 9 bases match TRBD2. Unmatched junction bases numbered 10, after V lost 5 bases and J lost 6 bases. CDR1 and CDR2 (germline): MNHNY, SVGAGI (reference sequence). This CDR3 region has 15 residues. The CDR3 spells CASSTRGGARKTQYF. The CDR3 DNA follows: TGTGCCAGCAGTACCCGCGGGGGGGCAAGGAAGACCCAGTACTTC.

This clone was detected a few times. The genes are TRBV5-5 and TRBJ1-5; 8 bases fit TRBD1. The CDR3 has 16 amino acids. Germline values: CDR1 SGHKS, CDR2 YYEKEE (reference sequence). V shed 4 bases and J 7 bases; nucleotides not matched to a gene: 13. For the CDR3, the DNA is TGTGCCAGCAGCCCCTTGGTGACAGGGGCGGGCCAGCCCCAGCATTTT. Amino acid sequence: CASSPLVTGAGQPQHF.

V is TRBV20-1 and J is TRBJ1-2; D not certain. Deletions cut 5 bases from V and 2 bases from J, with 6 bases between. CDR1 is DFQATT and CDR2 is SNEGSKA in the germline V gene (reference sequence). The CDR3 has 11 amino acids. The CDR3 loop is CSAGSNYGYTF. Here the CDR3 DNA reads TGCAGTGCTGGCTCGAACTATGGCTACACCTTC.

The chain carries TRBV5-3 and TRBJ2-4; 11 bases align to TRBD2. TRBV5-3 is identified as an open reading frame with a role that is uncertain. The CDR3 sequence is 16 residues long. V shed 3 bases and J 6 bases; nucleotides not matched to a gene: 8. The CDR3 DNA reads as TGTGCCAGAAGCTCGGTAGGGACTAGCGGAACAAACATTCAGTACTTC. This gives the protein CARSSVGTSGTNIQYF.

The V call is TRBV30, the J call TRBJ2-7, with 9 positions matching TRBD1. This CDR3 spans 13 amino acids. Germline CDR1 GTSNPN, CDR2 SVGIG (reference sequence). Trimming removed 3 bases from V and 4 bases from J; junction bases left unmatched: 4. The CDR3 here is CAWSGTGLYEQYF. CDR3 DNA sequence: TGTGCCTGGAGCGGGACAGGGCTTTACGAGCAGTACTTC.

This chain uses TRBV11-2 with TRBJ2-1; D gene uncertain. CDR3 length: 11 amino acids. Germline V gene sequence: CDR1 SGHAT, CDR2 FQNNGV. V lost 3 bases and J lost 9, with 6 bases in between. The CDR3 region is CASSFVTEQFF. CDR3 coding DNA: TGTGCCAGCAGCTTCGTAACTGAGCAGTTCTTC.

For the CDR3, the DNA is TGTGCCAGTAGTGCCCGGGACAGGGGTTCAGATACGCAGTATTTT. It translates to CASSARDRGSDTQYF. This chain joins TRBV19 and TRBJ2-3; 10 bases are shared with TRBD1. Trimming took 5 bases from V and 4 from J; bases not matched to a gene: 6. The CDR3 totals 15 residues. In germline, CDR1 is LNHDA, CDR2 SQIVND (reference sequence).

On this clone: In the same sample, other DNA sequences code for this CDR3. The V call is TRBV7-9, the J call TRBJ1-5; D is possibly TRBD1 (5 bases). Germline-derived CDR1 and CDR2 are SEHNR and FQNEAQ (reference sequence). The CDR3 loop spans 12 amino acids. Here the CDR3 reads CASALGTQPQHF. CDR3 DNA: TGTGCTAGCGCCCTCGGGACTCAGCCCCAGCATTTT.

The chain is built from TRBV5-5 and TRBJ2-3; D call uncertain. This CDR3 region has 13 residues. Deletions cut 2 bases from V and 2 bases from J, with 6 bases between. Germline V gives CDR1 SGHKS, CDR2 YYEKEE (reference sequence). The CDR3 reads CASSFANTDTQYF. The CDR3 nucleotides read TGTGCCAGCAGCTTCGCTAACACAGATACGCAGTATTTT.

V and J are TRBV4-3 and TRBJ1-1, with D possibly being TRBD1 (5 bases). There are 14 residues in the CDR3. CDR1 is LGHNA and CDR2 is YSLEER in the germline V gene. Trimming pared 0 bases from V and 5 bases from J, leaving 10 bases between. The DNA of the CDR3 is TGCGCCAGCAGCCAAGAGGGGGGGGTGACTGAAGCTTTCTTT. Its translation is CASSQEGGVTEAFF.

This clone was picked up one time. The genes are TRBV2 and TRBJ1-4; unclear D gene. CDR3 length: 16 amino acids. The V end was cut by 6 bases, the J end by 0 bases, with 14 bases between. CDR1 is SNHLY, CDR2 FYNNEI, per germline. CDR3 residues: CASSLSLGATNEKLFF. In DNA, the CDR3 is TGTGCCAGCAGCCTGTCTCTTGGGGCAACTAATGAAAAACTGTTTTTT.